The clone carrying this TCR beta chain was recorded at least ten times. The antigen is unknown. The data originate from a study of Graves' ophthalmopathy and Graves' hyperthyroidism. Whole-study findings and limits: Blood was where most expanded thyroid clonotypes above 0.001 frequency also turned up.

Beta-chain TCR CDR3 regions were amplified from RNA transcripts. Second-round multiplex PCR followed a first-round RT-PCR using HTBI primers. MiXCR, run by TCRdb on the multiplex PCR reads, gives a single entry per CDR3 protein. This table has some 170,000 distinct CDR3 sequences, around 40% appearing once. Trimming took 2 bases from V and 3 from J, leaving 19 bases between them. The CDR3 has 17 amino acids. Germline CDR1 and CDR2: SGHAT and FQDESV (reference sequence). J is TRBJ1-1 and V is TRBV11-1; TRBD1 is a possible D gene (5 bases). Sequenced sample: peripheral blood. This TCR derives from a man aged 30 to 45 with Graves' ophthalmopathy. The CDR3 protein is CASSLFPRGRRDTEAFF. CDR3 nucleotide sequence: TGTGCCAGCAGCTTATTCCCCCGGGGACGGAGGGACACTGAAGCTTTCTTT.